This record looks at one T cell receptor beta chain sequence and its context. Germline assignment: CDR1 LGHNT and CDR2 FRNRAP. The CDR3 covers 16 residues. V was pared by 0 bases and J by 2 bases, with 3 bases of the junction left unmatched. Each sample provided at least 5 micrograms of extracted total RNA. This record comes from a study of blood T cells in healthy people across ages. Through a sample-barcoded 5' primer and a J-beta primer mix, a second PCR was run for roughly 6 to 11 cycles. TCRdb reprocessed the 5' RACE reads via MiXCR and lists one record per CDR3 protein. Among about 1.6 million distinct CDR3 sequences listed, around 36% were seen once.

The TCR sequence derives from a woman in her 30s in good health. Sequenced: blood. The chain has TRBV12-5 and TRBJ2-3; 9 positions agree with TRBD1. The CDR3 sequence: CASGLVGTGNTDTQYF. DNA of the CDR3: TGTGCTAGTGGTTTGGTCGGGACAGGGAACACAGATACGCAGTATTTT.